The clone carrying this T cell receptor (beta chain) was recorded a few times. The data were obtained in a study of blood T cell repertoires in COVID-19. Original data processing: Estimates of nucleated cell counts were drawn from the amplification of reference gene primers. TCRdb's copy holds only in-frame clones and misses some; the assay was immunoSEQ multiplex PCR. The V and J calls and the clone size are those of that table, but D and trimming were determined from the DNA. The sample carries some 200,000 clones, approximately 87% recorded once. V was clipped by 4 bases and J by 6 bases, with 15 bases between them. Germline lookup yields CDR1 ENHRY and CDR2 SYGVKD. The CDR3 is 14 amino acids. The participants were between about 18 and 89 years old and came from roughly 25 US areas.

The clonotype was recovered from a woman aged 45-65 years in a cohort exposed to, infected with or recovered from COVID-19 (not recorded which). The chain links TRBV10-3 to TRBJ1-2; possibly TRBD1 for D (6 bases). Sequencing used PBMCs or T cells enriched from blood (not recorded which). The CDR3 region is CAISGRTGIDGYTF. DNA of the CDR3: TGTGCCATCAGTGGTAGAACAGGGATTGATGGCTACACCTTC.